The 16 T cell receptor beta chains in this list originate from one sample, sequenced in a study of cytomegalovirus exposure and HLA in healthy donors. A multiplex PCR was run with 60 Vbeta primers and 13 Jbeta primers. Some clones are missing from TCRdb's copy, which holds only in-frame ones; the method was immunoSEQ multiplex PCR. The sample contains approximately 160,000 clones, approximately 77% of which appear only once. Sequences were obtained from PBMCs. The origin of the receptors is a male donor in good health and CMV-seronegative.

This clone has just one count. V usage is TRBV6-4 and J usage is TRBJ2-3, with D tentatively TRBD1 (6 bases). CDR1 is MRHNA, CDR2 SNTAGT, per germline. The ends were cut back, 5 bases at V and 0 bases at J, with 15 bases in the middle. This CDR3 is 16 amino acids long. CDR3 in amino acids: CASSPEGQLSTDTQYF. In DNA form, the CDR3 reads TGTGCCAGCAGTCCCGAAGGACAGCTTAGCACAGATACGCAGTATTTT.

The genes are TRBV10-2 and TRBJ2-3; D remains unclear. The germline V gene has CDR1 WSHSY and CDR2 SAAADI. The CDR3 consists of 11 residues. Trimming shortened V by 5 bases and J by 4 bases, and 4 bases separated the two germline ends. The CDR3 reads CASSLADTQYF. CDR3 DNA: TGCGCCAGCAGTTTAGCAGATACGCAGTATTTT.

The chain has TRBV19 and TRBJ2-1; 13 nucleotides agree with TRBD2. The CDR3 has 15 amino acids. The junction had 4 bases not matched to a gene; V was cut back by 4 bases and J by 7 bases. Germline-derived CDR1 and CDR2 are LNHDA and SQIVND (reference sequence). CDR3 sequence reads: CASSTTSGRGNEQFF. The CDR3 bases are TGTGCCAGTAGTACCACTAGCGGGAGGGGGAATGAGCAGTTCTTC. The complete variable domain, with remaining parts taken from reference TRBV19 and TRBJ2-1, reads DGGITQSPKYLFRKEGQNVTLSCEQNLNHDAMYWYRQDPGQGLRLIYYSQIVNDFQKGDIAEGYSVSREKKESFPLTVTSAQKNPTAFYLCASSTTSGRGNEQFFGPGTRLTVL.

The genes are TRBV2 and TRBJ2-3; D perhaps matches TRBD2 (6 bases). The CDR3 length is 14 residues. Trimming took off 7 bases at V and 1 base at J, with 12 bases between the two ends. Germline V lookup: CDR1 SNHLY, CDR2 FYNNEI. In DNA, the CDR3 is TGTGCCAGCAATAAGGGACTCCGCACAGATACGCAGTATTTT. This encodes CASNKGLRTDTQYF.

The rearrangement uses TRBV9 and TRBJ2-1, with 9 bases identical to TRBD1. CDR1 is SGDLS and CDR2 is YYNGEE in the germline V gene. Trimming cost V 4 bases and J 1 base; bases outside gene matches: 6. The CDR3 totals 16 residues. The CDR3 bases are TGTGCCAGCAGCCCCCGCGGGACAGGGTCCTACAATGAGCAGTTCTTC. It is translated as CASSPRGTGSYNEQFF.

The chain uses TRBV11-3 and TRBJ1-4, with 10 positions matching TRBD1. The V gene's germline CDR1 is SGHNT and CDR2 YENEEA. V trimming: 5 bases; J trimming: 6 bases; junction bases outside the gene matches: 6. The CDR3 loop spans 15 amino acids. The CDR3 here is CASSTGQGNDEKLFF. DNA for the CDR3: TGTGCCAGCAGCACGGGACAGGGGAATGATGAAAAACTGTTTTTT.

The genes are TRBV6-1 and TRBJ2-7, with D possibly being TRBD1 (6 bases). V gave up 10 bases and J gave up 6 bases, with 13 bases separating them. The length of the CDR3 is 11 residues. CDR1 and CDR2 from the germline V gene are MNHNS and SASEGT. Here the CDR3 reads CATRDIGEQYF. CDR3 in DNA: TGTGCCACCAGGGACATCGGCGAGCAGTACTTC.

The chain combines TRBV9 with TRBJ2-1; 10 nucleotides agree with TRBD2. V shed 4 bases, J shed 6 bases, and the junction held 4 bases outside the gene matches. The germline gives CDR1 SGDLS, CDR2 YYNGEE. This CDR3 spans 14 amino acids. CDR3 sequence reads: CASSPRTSGNEQFF. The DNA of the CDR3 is TGTGCCAGCAGCCCAAGGACTAGCGGCAATGAGCAGTTCTTC.

The CDR3 DNA reads TGTGCCAGCAGCCAAACTAGCGGGGATAACAATGAGCAGTTCTTC. It is translated as CASSQTSGDNNEQFF. The chain has TRBV7-2 and TRBJ2-1; 10 bases line up with TRBD2. The CDR3 has 15 residues. V lost 5 bases and J lost 5; bases outside the gene matches: 6. CDR1 and CDR2 (germline): SGHTA, FQGNSA.

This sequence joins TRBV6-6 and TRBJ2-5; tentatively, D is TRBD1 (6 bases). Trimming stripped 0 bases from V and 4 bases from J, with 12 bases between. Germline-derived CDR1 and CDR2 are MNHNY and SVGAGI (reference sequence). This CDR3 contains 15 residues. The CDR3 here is CASSYSTAGAETQYF. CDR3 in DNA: TGTGCCAGCAGTTACTCGACGGCAGGGGCAGAGACCCAGTACTTC.

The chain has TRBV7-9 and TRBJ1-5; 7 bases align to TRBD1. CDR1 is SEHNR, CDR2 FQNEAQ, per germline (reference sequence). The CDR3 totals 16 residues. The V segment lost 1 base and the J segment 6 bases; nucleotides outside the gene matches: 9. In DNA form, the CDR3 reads TGTGCCAGCAGCTTAGGGTACAGGGGAAGAGGTCAGCCCCAGCATTTT. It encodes CASSLGYRGRGQPQHF.

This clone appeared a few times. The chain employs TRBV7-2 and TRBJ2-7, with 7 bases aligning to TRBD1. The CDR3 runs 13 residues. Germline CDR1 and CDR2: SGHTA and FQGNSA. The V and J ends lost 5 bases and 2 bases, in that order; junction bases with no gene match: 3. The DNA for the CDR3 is TGTGCCAGCAGCAGACAGGGAACCTACGAGCAGTACTTC. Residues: CASSRQGTYEQYF.

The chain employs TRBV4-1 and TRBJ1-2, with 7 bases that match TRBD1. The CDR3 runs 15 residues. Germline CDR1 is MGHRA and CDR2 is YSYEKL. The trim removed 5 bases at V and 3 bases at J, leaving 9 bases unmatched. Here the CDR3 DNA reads TGCGCCAGCAGCGGGATTGGACAGGCCGACTATGGCTACACCTTC. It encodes CASSGIGQADYGYTF.

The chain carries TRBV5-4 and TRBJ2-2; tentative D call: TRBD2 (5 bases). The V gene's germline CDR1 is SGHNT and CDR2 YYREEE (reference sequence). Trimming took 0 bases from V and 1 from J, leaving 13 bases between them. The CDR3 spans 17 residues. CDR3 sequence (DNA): TGTGCCAGCAGCTTGGTACTGAGGGCGGGGAACACCGGGGAGCTGTTTTTT. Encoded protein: CASSLVLRAGNTGELFF. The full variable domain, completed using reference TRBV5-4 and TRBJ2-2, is ETGVTQSPTHLIKTRGQQVTLRCSSQSGHNTVSWYQQALGQGPQFIFQYYREEENGRGNFPPRFSGLQFPNYSSELNVNALELDDSALYLCASSLVLRAGNTGELFFGEGSRLTVL.

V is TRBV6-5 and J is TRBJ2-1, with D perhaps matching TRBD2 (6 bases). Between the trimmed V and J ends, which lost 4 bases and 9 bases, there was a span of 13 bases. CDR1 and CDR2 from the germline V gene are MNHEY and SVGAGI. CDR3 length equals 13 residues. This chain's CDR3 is CASSSPGVIEQFF. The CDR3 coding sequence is TGTGCCAGCAGTTCCCCGGGAGTCATTGAGCAGTTCTTC.

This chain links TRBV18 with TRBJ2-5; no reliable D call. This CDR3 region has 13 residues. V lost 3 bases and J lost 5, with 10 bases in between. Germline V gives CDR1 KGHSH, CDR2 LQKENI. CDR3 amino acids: CASSPLIMETQYF. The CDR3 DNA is TGTGCCAGCTCACCCCTAATTATGGAGACCCAGTACTTC.